Presented here are 5 T cell receptor beta chains from one specimen sequenced in a study of T cell responses to AZD1222 COVID-19 vaccine. Only in-frame clones appear in the TCRdb table, and some are missing; sequencing was by immunoSEQ multiplex PCR. The data contain some 100,000 clones, over 75% of them seen just once; the ten biggest clones take up around 4.5%. Sequenced here: peripheral blood, sampled 28 days after the second AZD1222 dose. Receptors were obtained from an adult who received the AZD1222 COVID-19 vaccine.

J is TRBJ2-5 and V is TRBV4-2; 7 positions agree with TRBD2. The CDR3 totals 15 residues. Germline V gene data show CDR1 as LGHNA and CDR2 as YNFKEQ. V trimming: 0 bases; J trimming: 4 bases; junction bases outside the gene matches: 5. CDR3 amino acids: CASSQDRGLPETQYF. Here the CDR3 DNA reads TGTGCCAGCAGCCAAGATCGGGGACTACCAGAGACCCAGTACTTC.

This chain links TRBV6-2 or TRBV6-3 with TRBJ1-1; a possible D gene is TRBD1 (6 bases). CDR1 MNHEY and CDR2 SVGEGT come from the germline V gene. V lost 2 bases and J 3 bases, leaving 22 bases between the germline ends. This CDR3 contains 18 residues. CDR3 in amino acids: CASSYPPGAGDPDTEAFF. The CDR3 nucleotides read TGTGCCAGCAGTTACCCCCCTGGGGCAGGGGACCCTGACACTGAAGCTTTCTTT.

V is TRBV28 and J is TRBJ1-2, with unresolved D. Germline V lookup: CDR1 MDHEN, CDR2 SYDVKM. Trimming left V 7 bases short and J 4 bases short, with 19 bases between. The CDR3 is 15 residues long. CDR3 bases: TGTGCCAGCACCAGACCGGCAGGCGCCTCCTATGGCTACACCTTC. It codes for CASTRPAGASYGYTF.

This clone has only one observation. The rearrangement links TRBV5-5 to TRBJ1-5; 9 bases map to TRBD1. The length of the CDR3 is 18 residues. The germline gives CDR1 SGHKS, CDR2 YYEKEE (reference sequence). Unmatched junction bases numbered 15, after V lost 2 bases and J lost 6 bases. The CDR3 bases are TGTGCCAGCAGCTTTACCTATCGGGACAGGGTAATTGGTCAGCCCCAGCATTTT. Its protein product is CASSFTYRDRVIGQPQHF.

V is TRBV18 and J is TRBJ2-1; possibly TRBD1 for D (6 bases). Trimming removed 2 bases from V and 2 bases from J, with 13 bases in between. CDR1 is KGHSH and CDR2 is LQKENI in the germline V gene. This CDR3 spans 16 amino acids. The CDR3 bases are TGTGCCAGCTCACCAAGCCCGCAGGGGCCCTACAATGAGCAGTTCTTC. This codes for CASSPSPQGPYNEQFF.